This entry lists 8 T cell receptor beta chains sequenced from one sample in a study of blood T cell repertoires in COVID-19. Sequenced by immunoSEQ multiplex PCR; TCRdb stores in-frame clones only, minus some. The sample holds 80,000 to 90,000 clones, around 87% seen once. The source material was peripheral blood. All receptors derive from a man aged 40-50 years with acute or convalescent COVID-19.

The chain couples TRBV7-6 to TRBJ1-1; TRBD1 aligns across 7 bases. With V trimmed by 2 bases and J by 4 bases, 4 bases remained unmatched. This CDR3 has 14 amino acids. Germline CDR1 SGHVS, CDR2 FNYEAQ. The DNA of the CDR3 is TGTGCCAGCAGCTTAATCCCAGGGGGCACTGAAGCTTTCTTT. Translated, it gives CASSLIPGGTEAFF. Full variable domain (remainder filled in from reference TRBV7-6 and TRBJ1-1): GAGVSQSPRYKVTKRGQDVALRCDPISGHVSLYWYRQALGQGPEFLTYFNYEAQQDKSGLPNDRFSAERPEGSISTLTIQRTEQRDSAMYRCASSLIPGGTEAFFGQGTRLTVV.

The V and J genes are TRBV4-1 and TRBJ2-7, with 9 positions matching TRBD1. The ends lost 5 bases at V and 3 bases at J; junction bases unmatched: 8. Per the germline V gene, CDR1 is MGHRA and CDR2 is YSYEKL. CDR3 size: 15 residues. The CDR3 here is CASSYYPGQGYEQYF. CDR3 bases: TGCGCCAGCAGCTATTATCCGGGACAGGGCTACGAGCAGTACTTC.

The chain is built from TRBV7-2 and TRBJ1-4; D ambiguous. V was trimmed by 5 bases and J by 0 bases, leaving 7 bases between them. Per germline, CDR1 SGHTA and CDR2 FQGNSA. This CDR3 has 14 amino acids. In DNA form, the CDR3 reads TGTGCCAGCAGCGAGAGTGCAACTAATGAAAAACTGTTTTTT. This codes for CASSESATNEKLFF.

The V and J genes are TRBV12-5 and TRBJ1-1, with a tentative D call TRBD1 (6 bases). Germline CDR1 reads LGHNT; CDR2 reads FRNRAP. V dropped 7 bases and J dropped 1 base, with 22 bases sitting between them. CDR3 size: 17 residues. The CDR3 DNA reads as TGTGCTAGTGTTGACGACAGGTCTTTTTATGAGAACACTGAAGCTTTCTTT. Encoded protein: CASVDDRSFYENTEAFF.

CDR3 DNA sequence: TGTGCCAGCAGCCAAGGCGGCCCCAGGGGGGCGCAGTATTTT. Its translation: CASSQGGPRGAQYF. This chain connects TRBV14 to TRBJ2-3; TRBD1 might be the D (7 bases). Germline CDR1 SGHDN, CDR2 FVKESK. Trimming took off 1 base at V and 10 bases at J, with 15 bases between the two ends. The CDR3 is 14 amino acids.

The chain recombines TRBV2 with TRBJ2-5, with TRBD1 matching over 8 bases. The germline V gene has CDR1 SNHLY and CDR2 FYNNEI. V dropped 8 bases and J dropped 5; count of bases not matched to a gene: 13. This CDR3 spans 15 amino acids. CDR3 sequence reads: CASFPDRGWQETQYF. CDR3 coding DNA: TGTGCCAGCTTCCCAGACAGGGGATGGCAGGAGACCCAGTACTTC.

This rearrangement joins TRBV29-1 to TRBJ2-5; 7 bases map to TRBD1. The CDR3 is 12 amino acids. Germline V gene lookup returns CDR1 SQVTM and CDR2 ANQGSEA. The trim removed 7 bases at V and 4 bases at J, leaving 6 bases unmatched. This CDR3 reads CSARTGGETQYF. The CDR3 nucleotides are TGCAGCGCCCGGACAGGTGGAGAGACCCAGTACTTC.

The rearrangement joins TRBV11-3 to TRBJ2-5; TRBD1 agrees at 10 bases. The CDR3 loop spans 13 amino acids. Germline V gene lookup returns CDR1 SGHNT and CDR2 YENEEA. Trimming cost V 5 bases and J 6 bases; bases outside gene matches: 3. CDR3 DNA: TGTGCCAGCAGCCGGGACAGGGGAAAGACCCAGTACTTC. It translates to CASSRDRGKTQYF.